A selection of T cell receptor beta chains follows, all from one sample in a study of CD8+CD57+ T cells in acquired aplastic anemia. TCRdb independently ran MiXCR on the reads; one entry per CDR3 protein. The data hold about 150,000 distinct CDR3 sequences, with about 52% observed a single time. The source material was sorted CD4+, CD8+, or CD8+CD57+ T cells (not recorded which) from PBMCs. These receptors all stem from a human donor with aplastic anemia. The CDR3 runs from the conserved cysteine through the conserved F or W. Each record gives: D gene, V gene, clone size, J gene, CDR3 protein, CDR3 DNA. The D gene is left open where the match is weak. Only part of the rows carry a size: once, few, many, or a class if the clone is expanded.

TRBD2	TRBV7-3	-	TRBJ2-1	CASSQRLAAYNEQFF	TGTGCCAGCAGCCAAAGACTAGCTGCTTACAATGAGCAGTTCTTC
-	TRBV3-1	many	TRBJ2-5	CASSHPGREETQYF	TGTGCCAGCAGCCACCCCGGACGTGAAGAGACCCAGTACTTC
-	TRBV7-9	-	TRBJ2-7	CASSRGGLYEQYF	TGTGCCAGCAGCCGGGGCGGACTCTACGAGCAGTACTTC
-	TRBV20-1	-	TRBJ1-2	CSARDRQGEAGYTF	TGCAGTGCTAGAGATCGTCAGGGTGAGGCTGGCTACACCTTC
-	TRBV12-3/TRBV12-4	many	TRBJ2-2	CASSFSVHANTGELFF	TGTGCCAGCAGTTTTTCCGTCCACGCGAACACCGGGGAGCTGTTTTTT
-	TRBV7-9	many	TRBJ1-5	CASSQTGFNQPQHF	TGTGCCAGCAGCCAGACAGGATTCAATCAGCCCCAGCATTTT
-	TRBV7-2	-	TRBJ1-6	CASSLVAGGNSPLHF	TGTGCCAGCAGCTTAGTGGCAGGTGGAAATTCACCCCTCCACTTT
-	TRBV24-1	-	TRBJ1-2	CATSDGQTSYGYTF	TGTGCCACCAGTGACGGACAGACGTCCTATGGCTACACCTTC
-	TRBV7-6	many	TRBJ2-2	CASSPGRSFGELFF	TGTGCCAGCAGCCCCGGAAGAAGCTTCGGGGAGCTGTTTTTT
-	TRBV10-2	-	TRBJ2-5	CASSRLGGRDQETQYF	TGCGCCAGCAGCCGGCTCGGGGGCCGTGACCAAGAGACCCAGTACTTC
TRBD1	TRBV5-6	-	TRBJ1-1	CASSLGQRTGRNTEAFF	TGTGCCAGCAGCTTGGGCCAGAGGACAGGGCGAAACACTGAAGCTTTCTTT
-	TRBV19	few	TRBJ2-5	CATKELGETQYF	TGTGCCACAAAGGAGTTAGGAGAGACCCAGTACTTC
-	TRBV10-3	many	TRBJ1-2	CAISEQGYRGYTF	TGTGCCATCAGTGAGCAGGGGTACCGGGGCTACACCTTC
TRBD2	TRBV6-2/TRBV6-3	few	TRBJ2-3	CASSYTTSGGPDTQYF	TGTGCCAGCAGTTATACGACTAGCGGGGGGCCAGATACGCAGTATTTT
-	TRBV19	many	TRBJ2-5	CASKDKADYQETQYF	TGTGCCAGTAAAGACAAGGCGGATTACCAAGAGACCCAGTACTTC
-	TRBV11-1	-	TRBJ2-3	CASSLQGPGTDTQYF	TGTGCCAGCAGCTTGCAGGGGCCCGGCACAGATACGCAGTATTTT
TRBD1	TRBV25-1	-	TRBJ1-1	CASSVSRGSTEAFF	TGTGCCAGCAGTGTTTCCAGGGGGTCTACTGAAGCTTTCTTC
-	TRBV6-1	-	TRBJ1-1	CASSEPVPMNTEAFF	TGTGCCAGCAGTGAACCTGTGCCCATGAACACTGAAGCTTTCTTT